The 28 T cell receptor beta chains below come from one sample, sequenced in a study of blood T cell repertoires in COVID-19. Sequencing was performed with immunoSEQ multiplex PCR; in TCRdb, only in-frame clones are kept and a portion is missing. The sample records some 150,000 clones, around 81% being singletons. The sample was peripheral blood. These receptors originate from a man aged 55 to 70 with active or convalescent COVID-19.

This CDR3 reads CASSRLFGQPYEQYF. CDR3 sequence (DNA): TGTGCCAGCAGCCGCCTTTTTGGACAGCCCTACGAGCAGTACTTC. This chain connects TRBV11-2 to TRBJ2-7; D may be TRBD1 (6 bases). Trimming removed 5 bases at V and 2 bases at J, with 16 bases between. From germline, CDR1 is SGHAT and CDR2 FQNNGV. This CDR3 is 15 amino acids long.

V and J are TRBV18 and TRBJ2-5; D is ambiguous. There are 13 residues in the CDR3. Germline-derived CDR1 and CDR2 are KGHSH and LQKENI. Trimming pared 1 base from V and 3 bases from J, leaving 6 bases between. CDR3 sequence reads: CASSPRVEETQYF. The DNA for the CDR3 is TGTGCCAGCTCACCACGAGTTGAAGAGACCCAGTACTTC.

The J gene is TRBJ1-2, the V gene TRBV9; no firm D call. The CDR3 spans 15 residues. Trimming pared 0 bases from V and 4 bases from J, leaving 13 bases between. Germline lookup yields CDR1 SGDLS and CDR2 YYNGEE. This CDR3 is CASSVDHPGSYGYTF. The CDR3 DNA sequence: TGTGCCAGCAGCGTAGATCACCCTGGCAGCTATGGCTACACCTTC.

The J gene is TRBJ2-3, the V gene TRBV4-3, with TRBD2 matching 7 bases. CDR1 and CDR2 from the germline V gene are LGHNA and YSLEER. V was pared by 1 base and J by 2 bases, with 9 bases of the junction left unmatched. The CDR3 is made up of 17 amino acids. This chain's CDR3 is CASSQGIGAGDTDTQYF. The CDR3 DNA reads TGCGCCAGCAGCCAAGGCATCGGTGCGGGGGACACAGATACGCAGTATTTT.

This clone was found a few times. The rearrangement uses TRBV5-1 and TRBJ2-3; 10 bases are shared with TRBD2. Looked up from germline, CDR1 is SGHRS and CDR2 is YFSETQ. The length of the CDR3 is 15 residues. J lost 5 bases, V lost 4 bases, and 7 bases had no gene match. The CDR3 is CASSPGRLAGDTQYF. The CDR3, as DNA: TGCGCCAGCAGCCCGGGACGACTAGCGGGAGATACGCAGTATTTT.

This clone appeared many times. This chain uses TRBV7-9 with TRBJ1-2, with 9 positions matching TRBD1. Trimming removed 4 bases from V and 4 bases from J; junction bases left unmatched: 7. The CDR3 consists of 15 residues. Germline V gene sequence: CDR1 SEHNR, CDR2 FQNEAQ (reference sequence). DNA of the CDR3: TGTGCCAGCAGCTACCGGGACAGGGTTCCCTATGGCTACACCTTC. Translating gives CASSYRDRVPYGYTF.

This sequence joins TRBV4-2 and TRBJ1-2; TRBD1 agrees at 8 bases. The CDR3 runs 16 residues. V lost 4 bases and J lost 6; bases outside the gene matches: 13. The germline gives CDR1 LGHNA, CDR2 YNFKEQ. CDR3 nucleotide sequence: TGTGCCAGCAGCCGAGTCGCCGAAGGACAGGGCCATGGCTACACCTTC. As protein: CASSRVAEGQGHGYTF.

V gene TRBV6-5 combines with J gene TRBJ2-7; TRBD2 might be the D (6 bases). CDR3 length: 15 amino acids. Germline lookup yields CDR1 MNHEY and CDR2 SVGAGI. V was clipped by 6 bases and J by 0 bases, with 15 bases between them. The chain's CDR3 is CASRSMEGFSYEQYF. The CDR3 DNA sequence: TGTGCCAGCAGATCCATGGAGGGCTTCTCCTACGAGCAGTACTTC.

This clone turned up a few times. CDR3 in amino acids: CASSPGQDTYEQYF. CDR3 DNA sequence: TGTGCCAGCAGCCCCGGACAGGACACCTACGAGCAGTACTTC. V usage is TRBV7-9 and J usage is TRBJ2-7, with 7 positions matching TRBD1. With V trimmed by 5 bases and J by 2 bases, 6 bases remained unmatched. The CDR3 has 14 amino acids. Germline V gene lookup returns CDR1 SEHNR and CDR2 FQNEAQ (reference sequence). Variable domain in full (rest from reference TRBV7-9 and TRBJ2-7): DTGVSQNPRHKITKRGQNVTFRCDPISEHNRLYWYRQTLGQGPEFLTYFQNEAQLEKSRLLSDRFSAERPKGSFSTLEIQRTEQGDSAMYLCASSPGQDTYEQYFGPGTRLTVT.

The rearrangement links TRBV24-1 to TRBJ2-1, with 9 bases identical to TRBD1. CDR1 is KGHDR and CDR2 is SFDVKD in the germline V gene. J lost 0 bases, V lost 6 bases, and 5 bases had no gene match. This CDR3 is 16 amino acids long. Here the CDR3 DNA reads TGTGCCACCAGTTGGGACAGGGCGGACTCCTACAATGAGCAGTTCTTC. Amino acids: CATSWDRADSYNEQFF.

This clone was seen only a few times. This rearrangement joins TRBV21-1 to TRBJ2-1; the tabulated D call, TRBD2, remains unverified against the DNA. TRBV21-1 corresponds to a pseudogene. The CDR3 contains 14 residues. DNA of the CDR3: TGTGCCAGCAGCCTCCTGTATTCCTACAATGAGCAGTTCTTC. Translated, it gives CASSLLYSYNEQFF.

The V gene is TRBV5-6, the J gene TRBJ2-3; D may be TRBD2 (5 bases). V was cut by 4 bases and J by 2 bases, with 11 bases left in between. This CDR3 comprises 14 residues. Germline values: CDR1 SGHDT, CDR2 YYEEEE. CDR3 in DNA: TGTGCCAGCAGCAAACGCGGGTACACAGATACGCAGTATTTT. Protein product: CASSKRGYTDTQYF.

This chain joins TRBV11-3 and TRBJ2-3; tentatively, D is TRBD1 (7 bases). There are 13 residues in the CDR3. CDR1 is SGHNT, CDR2 YENEEA, per germline. With 4 bases removed from V and 3 bases from J, the gap between germline ends came to 8 bases. CDR3 DNA sequence: TGTGCCAGCAGCTCAGGGGGGACAGATACGCAGTATTTT. Its translation: CASSSGGTDTQYF. Filled out from reference TRBV11-3 and TRBJ2-3, the complete variable domain reads EAGVVQSPRYKIIEKKQPVAFWCNPISGHNTLYWYLQNLGQGPELLIRYENEEAVDDSQLPKDRFSAERLKGVDSTLKIQPAELGDSAVYLCASSSGGTDTQYFGPGTRLTVL.

The genes are TRBV6-1 and TRBJ1-5; D is ambiguous. Trimming pared 0 bases from V and 3 bases from J, leaving 9 bases between. The CDR3 spans 15 residues. Germline-derived CDR1 and CDR2 are MNHNS and SASEGT. The CDR3: CASSEAGLFNQPQHF. The CDR3 region has the DNA TGTGCCAGCAGTGAAGCTGGACTGTTCAATCAGCCCCAGCATTTT.

The chain recombines TRBV18 with TRBJ1-5; D is uncertain. The V and J ends lost 3 bases and 5 bases respectively, with 14 bases between them. The CDR3 is 15 amino acids. The germline gives CDR1 KGHSH, CDR2 LQKENI. The CDR3 coding sequence is TGTGCCAGCTCACCGTCAAGAAACACGTATCAGCCCCAGCATTTT. As protein: CASSPSRNTYQPQHF.

The rearrangement joins TRBV5-1 to TRBJ2-3; 8 nucleotides align to TRBD2. J gave up 5 bases and V 2 bases, and 4 bases lay outside the gene matches. Germline loops: CDR1 SGHRS, CDR2 YFSETQ. There are 14 residues in the CDR3. In nucleotides, the CDR3 is TGCGCCAGCAGCTTCGGACTAGCTGGAGATACGCAGTATTTT. This gives the protein CASSFGLAGDTQYF.

The sample holds one count of this clone. This chain links TRBV29-1 with TRBJ1-2; maybe TRBD1 (5 bases). CDR1 and CDR2 (germline): SQVTM, ANQGSEA. V lost 7 bases and J 8 bases, leaving 14 bases between the germline ends. The CDR3 is 11 amino acids. In nucleotides, the CDR3 is TGCAGCGGGGGTGGCAGGGAAGGCTACACCTTC. Translated: CSGGGREGYTF.

The chain combines TRBV23-1 with TRBJ2-7, with D perhaps matching TRBD2 (5 bases). TRBV23-1 qualifies as an ORF whose function is uncertain. The V end was cut by 7 bases, the J end by 7 bases, with 17 bases between. The CDR3 is 13 amino acids. The CDR3 is CASTQCERLEQYF. The CDR3 DNA sequence: TGCGCCAGCACACAATGCGAAAGACTAGAGCAGTACTTC.

In its sample, this clone was seen once. V is TRBV18 and J is TRBJ1-5; TRBD1 aligns across 7 bases. V shed 1 base, J shed 3 bases, and the junction held 6 bases outside the gene matches. CDR1 is KGHSH and CDR2 is LQKENI in the germline V gene. This CDR3 is built from 16 residues. The CDR3 loop reads CASSPQGANSNQPQHF. For the CDR3, the DNA is TGTGCCAGCTCACCACAGGGGGCTAACTCCAATCAGCCCCAGCATTTT.

The V gene is TRBV5-4, the J gene TRBJ2-2; 12 bases agree with TRBD2. This CDR3 contains 18 residues. V shed 0 bases, J shed 3 bases, and the junction held 6 bases outside the gene matches. The germline V gene encodes CDR1 SGHNT and CDR2 YYREEE (reference sequence). CDR3 coding DNA: TGTGCCAGCAGCTTGGCCCCTAGCGGGAGGGGGGACACCGGGGAGCTGTTTTTT. Translating it yields CASSLAPSGRGDTGELFF.

The V call is TRBV2, the J call TRBJ2-1; D might be TRBD1 (5 bases). Germline V gene data show CDR1 as SNHLY and CDR2 as FYNNEI. V gave up 4 bases and J gave up 0 bases, with 10 bases separating them. The CDR3 is 15 amino acids. CDR3 protein: CASSGQGSSYNEQFF. In nucleotides, the CDR3 is TGTGCCAGCAGTGGCCAGGGAAGCTCCTACAATGAGCAGTTCTTC. The entire variable domain, with the rest obtained from reference TRBV2 and TRBJ2-1, is as follows: EPEVTQTPSHQVTQMGQEVILRCVPISNHLYFYWYRQILGQKVEFLVSFYNNEISEKSEIFDDQFSVERPDGSNFTLKIRSTKLEDSAMYFCASSGQGSSYNEQFFGPGTRLTVL.

The chain joins TRBV6-5 to TRBJ1-1, with D perhaps TRBD1 (6 bases). Germline values: CDR1 MNHEY, CDR2 SVGAGI. The V end was cut by 2 bases, the J end by 1 base, with 11 bases between. The CDR3 spans 15 residues. CDR3 region: CASSYRGQKNTEAFF. The CDR3 DNA follows: TGTGCCAGCAGTTACCGCGGACAGAAGAACACTGAAGCTTTCTTT.

The gene calls are TRBV5-6 and TRBJ1-5; no reliable D call. V was pared by 3 bases and J by 9 bases, with 19 bases between. CDR3 size: 15 residues. The germline V gene has CDR1 SGHDT and CDR2 YYEEEE. Here the CDR3 reads CASSSSGSRWRPQHF. CDR3 nucleotide sequence: TGTGCCAGCAGCTCTTCCGGGTCCCGCTGGCGGCCCCAGCATTTT.

The chain employs TRBV9 and TRBJ2-5; D perhaps matches TRBD1 (7 bases). This CDR3 is 15 amino acids long. Germline V CDR1 and CDR2: SGDLS, YYNGEE. Trimming removed 3 bases at V and 5 bases at J, with 17 bases between. The CDR3 loop is CASSANRGGLETQYF. CDR3 coding DNA: TGTGCCAGCAGCGCAAACAGGGGAGGATTGGAGACCCAGTACTTC.

In DNA, the CDR3 is TGTGCCAGCAGTTTATCGTGGGGGACTAACTCCTACGAGCAGTACTTC. Translated, it gives CASSLSWGTNSYEQYF. The J gene is TRBJ2-7, the V gene TRBV27, with 7 nucleotides matching TRBD2. CDR1 is MNHEY, CDR2 SMNVEV, per germline (reference sequence). CDR3 length: 16 amino acids. V lost 0 bases and J lost 0; bases outside the gene matches: 5.

The chain has TRBV6-6 and TRBJ2-7; TRBD1 agrees at 12 bases. This CDR3 contains 14 residues. The germline V gene encodes CDR1 MNHNY and CDR2 SVGAGI (reference sequence). Trimming removed 6 bases from V and 6 bases from J; junction bases left unmatched: 6. The CDR3 is CASSSGTGGPEQYF. The CDR3 nucleotides read TGTGCCAGCAGCTCCGGGACAGGGGGCCCCGAGCAGTACTTC.

V usage is TRBV4-3 and J usage is TRBJ2-2, with 11 positions matching TRBD2. Germline V lookup: CDR1 LGHNA, CDR2 YSLEER. After removal of 4 bases from V and 7 bases from J, the junction contained 17 bases not matched to a gene. This CDR3 comprises 19 residues. The CDR3 loop reads CASSPSSGTSGAYGGELFF. The CDR3 coding sequence is TGCGCCAGCAGCCCGTCCTCCGGGACTAGCGGAGCGTACGGCGGGGAGCTGTTTTTT.

The CDR3 is CASRQGQANQPQHF. The CDR3 coding sequence is TGTGCCAGCAGACAGGGACAGGCCAATCAGCCCCAGCATTTT. The J gene is TRBJ1-5, the V gene TRBV7-2, with 8 bases that match TRBD1. V shed 6 bases, J shed 3 bases, and the junction held 4 bases outside the gene matches. Germline CDR1 SGHTA, CDR2 FQGNSA. The CDR3 runs to 14 residues.